One sample yielded the 6 T cell receptor beta chains listed below, sequenced in a study of cytomegalovirus exposure and HLA in healthy donors (dated 2017 in TCRdb). Receptor amplification or capture employed the immunoSEQ multiplex PCR assay. Not all clones reach the TCRdb copy of this immuneACCESS table, which keeps in-frame sequences only. Checked studies attribute under half of the gap to unresolved V genes and leave the rest unexplained. The sample includes 100,000 to 150,000 clones, with about 96% observed a single time. Jointly, the top ten make up less than 2% of the sample. Sequencing was carried out using PBMCs. Source of these receptors: a man between 18 and 29 years old in good health and CMV-seronegative.

The rearrangement uses TRBV7-9 and TRBJ1-3; possible D gene TRBD1, 5 bases. V was shortened by 0 bases and J by 1 base, with 7 bases between the two germline ends. The germline gives CDR1 SEHNR, CDR2 FQNEAQ (reference sequence). The length of the CDR3 is 15 residues. CDR3 sequence: CASSLAWTSGNTIYF. The CDR3 DNA is TGTGCCAGCAGCTTAGCTTGGACATCTGGAAACACCATATATTTT. The variable domain in full, with the rest retrieved from reference TRBV7-9 and TRBJ1-3, is DTGVSQNPRHKITKRGQNVTFRCDPISEHNRLYWYRQTLGQGPEFLTYFQNEAQLEKSRLLSDRFSAERPKGSFSTLEIQRTEQGDSAMYLCASSLAWTSGNTIYFGEGSWLTVV.

The chain joins TRBV6-5 to TRBJ2-7; TRBD2 matches 9 bases. J gave up 1 base and V 0 bases, and 4 bases lay outside the gene matches. The CDR3 runs to 16 residues. The germline gives CDR1 MNHEY, CDR2 SVGAGI. The CDR3 nucleotides read TGTGCCAGCAGTTACTCGAGCGGGAGGCTTTCCTACGAGCAGTACTTC. Translated, it gives CASSYSSGRLSYEQYF.

V gene TRBV27 combines with J gene TRBJ2-7; 9 bases match TRBD2. With 3 bases clipped from V and 5 bases from J, the junction kept 2 bases outside the gene matches. CDR1 is MNHEY, CDR2 SMNVEV, per germline (reference sequence). This CDR3 comprises 13 residues. In nucleotides, the CDR3 is TGTGCCAGCAGTTTGCGGGAGGGGGACGAGCAGTACTTC. Translating gives CASSLREGDEQYF.

The rearrangement uses TRBV30 and TRBJ2-2; D unclear. Germline values: CDR1 GTSNPN, CDR2 SVGIG (reference sequence). The CDR3 is 11 amino acids. The V gene lost 7 bases and the J gene lost 4 bases, with 7 bases spanning the gap. CDR3 sequence: CASFFTGELFF. The CDR3 DNA sequence: TGTGCCTCTTTTTTCACCGGGGAGCTGTTTTTT. The whole variable domain, remainder taken from reference TRBV30 and TRBJ2-2, is SQTIHQWPATLVQPVGSPLSLECTVEGTSNPNLYWYRQAAGRGLQLLFYSVGIGQISSEVPQNLSASRPQDRQFILSSKKLLLSDSGFYLCASFFTGELFFGEGSRLTVL.

The chain links TRBV18 to TRBJ2-2; tentatively, D is TRBD2 (5 bases). Trimming removed 6 bases from V and 1 base from J, with 15 bases in between. Germline V gene data show CDR1 as KGHSH and CDR2 as LQKENI. The CDR3 runs 16 residues. The CDR3 reads CASSPIDGGNTGELFF. CDR3 DNA sequence: TGTGCCAGCTCCCCAATCGACGGAGGGAACACCGGGGAGCTGTTTTTT.

The CDR3 protein is CAWSVHIATEAFF. CDR3 coding DNA: TGTGCCTGGAGTGTACACATCGCCACTGAAGCTTTCTTT. This chain uses TRBV30 with TRBJ1-1; D is ambiguous. Germline V gives CDR1 GTSNPN, CDR2 SVGIG (reference sequence). V was shortened by 0 bases and J by 4 bases, with 9 bases between the two germline ends. The CDR3 length is 13 residues. The full variable domain, rest sourced from reference TRBV30 and TRBJ1-1, is SQTIHQWPATLVQPVGSPLSLECTVEGTSNPNLYWYRQAAGRGLQLLFYSVGIGQISSEVPQNLSASRPQDRQFILSSKKLLLSDSGFYLCAWSVHIATEAFFGQGTRLTVV.